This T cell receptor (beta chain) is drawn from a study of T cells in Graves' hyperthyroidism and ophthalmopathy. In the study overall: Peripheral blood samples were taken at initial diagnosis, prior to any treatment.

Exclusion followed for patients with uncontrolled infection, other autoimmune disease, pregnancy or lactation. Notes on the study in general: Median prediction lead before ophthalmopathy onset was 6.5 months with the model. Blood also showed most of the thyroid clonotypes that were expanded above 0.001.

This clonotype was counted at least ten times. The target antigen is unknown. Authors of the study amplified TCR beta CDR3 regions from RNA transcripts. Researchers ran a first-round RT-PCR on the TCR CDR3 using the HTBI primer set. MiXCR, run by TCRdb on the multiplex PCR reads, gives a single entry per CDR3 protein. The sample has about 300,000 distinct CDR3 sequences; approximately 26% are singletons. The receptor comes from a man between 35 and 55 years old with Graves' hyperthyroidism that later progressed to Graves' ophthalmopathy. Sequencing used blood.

The CDR3 is CASSQDRVVRYF. The CDR3 nucleotides are TGTGCCAGCAGCCAAGATCGAGTGGTCCGGTACTTC. The chain uses TRBV3-1 and TRBJ2-7, with D unclear. Germline CDR1 and CDR2: LGHDT and YNNKEL (reference sequence). This CDR3 is 12 amino acids long. Trimming left V 0 bases short and J 12 bases short, with 12 bases between.